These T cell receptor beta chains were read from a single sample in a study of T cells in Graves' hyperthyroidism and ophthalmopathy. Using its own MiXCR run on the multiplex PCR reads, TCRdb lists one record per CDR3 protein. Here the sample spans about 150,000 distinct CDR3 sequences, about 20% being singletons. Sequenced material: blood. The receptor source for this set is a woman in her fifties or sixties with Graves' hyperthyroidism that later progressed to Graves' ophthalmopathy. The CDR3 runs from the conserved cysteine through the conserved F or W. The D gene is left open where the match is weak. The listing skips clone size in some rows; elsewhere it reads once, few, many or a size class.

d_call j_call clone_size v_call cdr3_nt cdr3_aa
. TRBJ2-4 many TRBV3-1 TGTGCCAGCAGCCCTACCAGGGATTCAGAAAACATTCAGTACTTC CASSPTRDSENIQYF
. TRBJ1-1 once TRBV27 TGTGCCAGCAGTGAGTATAGTCTGAACACTGAAGCTTTCTTT CASSEYSLNTEAFF
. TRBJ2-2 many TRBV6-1 TGTGCCAGCAGTGTGGGCCCACCCGGGGAGCTGTTTTTT CASSVGPPGELFF
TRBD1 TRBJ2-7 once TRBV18 TGTGCCAGCTCACCCCGGACAGGCTCCTACGAGCAGTACTTC CASSPRTGSYEQYF
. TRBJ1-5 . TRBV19 TGTGCCAGTAGTATTAGGGGAATTGGACAGCCCCAGCATTTT CASSIRGIGQPQHF
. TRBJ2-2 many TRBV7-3 TGTGCCAGCAGCTTGGGCCTTTTTGGGGGGCGTGGTACCGGGGAGCTGTTTTTT CASSLGLFGGRGTGELFF
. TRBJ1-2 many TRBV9 TGTGCCAGCAGCGTGGATGACTCCGGCGACTATGGCTACACCTTC CASSVDDSGDYGYTF
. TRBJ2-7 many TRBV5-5 TGTGCCAGCAGCTCGGACCCATTCTACGAGCAGTACTTC CASSSDPFYEQYF
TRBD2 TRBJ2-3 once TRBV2 TGTGCCAGCAGTGATGCCAGACTAGCGGGAGATACGCAGTATTTT CASSDARLAGDTQYF
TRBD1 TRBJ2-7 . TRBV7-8 TGTGCCAGCAGCACCGGACAGGGGTACGAGCAGTACTTC CASSTGQGYEQYF
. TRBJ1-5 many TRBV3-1 TGTGCCAGCAGCCAAAAAGTGGGCAATCAGCCCCAGCATTTT CASSQKVGNQPQHF
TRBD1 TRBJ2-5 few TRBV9 TGTGCCAGCAGCTCCCTGGGTGACAGGGCTGAGACCCAGTACTTC CASSSLGDRAETQYF
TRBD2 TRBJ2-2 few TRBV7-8 TGTGCCAGCAGTTGGGGCGGACTAGCGGGAGTGAACGGGGAGCTGTTTTTT CASSWGGLAGVNGELFF
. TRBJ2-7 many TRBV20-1 TGCAGTGCCGTCGGAGGGCCTTTAAGCTCCTACGAGCAGTACTTC CSAVGGPLSSYEQYF
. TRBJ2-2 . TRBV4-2 TGTGCCAGCAGCCAAGAGTTTACCGGGGAGCTGTTTTTT CASSQEFTGELFF
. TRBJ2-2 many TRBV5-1 TGCGCCAGCAGCTTGATGACGAAGGCCGGGGAGCTGTTTTTT CASSLMTKAGELFF
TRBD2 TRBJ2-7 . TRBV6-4 TGTGCCAGCAGTTACTCGGCGGTCGGGAGGACCTACGAGCAGTACTTC CASSYSAVGRTYEQYF
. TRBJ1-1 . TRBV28 TGTGCCAGCAGCCAGTATGCACGGGAGAACACTGAAGCTTTCTTT CASSQYARENTEAFF
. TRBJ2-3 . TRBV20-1 TGCAGTGCTAGAGATCTTACAGCGGGAGATACGCAGTATTTT CSARDLTAGDTQYF
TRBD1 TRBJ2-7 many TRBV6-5 TGTGCCAGCAGTTACTCGAGACAGGGGGCGTGGGAGCAGTACTTC CASSYSRQGAWEQYF
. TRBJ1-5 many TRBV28 TGTGCCAGTTCACAGTCCAATCAGCCCCAGCATTTT CASSQSNQPQHF
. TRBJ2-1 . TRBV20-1 TGCAGTCCCTTAGGTGGGGTATACAATGAGCAGTTCTTC CSPLGGVYNEQFF
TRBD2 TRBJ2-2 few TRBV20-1 TGCAGTGCTAGAGGCGCGGGGGAGGCGCGAGGGGAGCTGTTTTTT CSARGAGEARGELFF
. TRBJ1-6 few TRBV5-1 TGCGCCAGCAGTTCGCACCCGAATAATTCACCCCTCCACTTT CASSSHPNNSPLHF
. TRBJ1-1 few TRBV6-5 TGTGCCAGCAGTTACCGGGGCAGGGCAGCTGAAGCTTTCTTT CASSYRGRAAEAFF
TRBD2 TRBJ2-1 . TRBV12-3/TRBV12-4 TGTGCCAGCAGGGAGCGGGAGGCGGGCTATGAGCAGTTCTTC CASREREAGYEQFF
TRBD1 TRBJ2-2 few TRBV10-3 TGTGCCATCGGACAGGGCCGGAACACCGGGGAGCTGTTTTTT CAIGQGRNTGELFF
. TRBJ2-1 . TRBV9 TGTGCCAGCAGCGTAGTGGGGGGGCGGAATGAGCAGTTCTTC CASSVVGGRNEQFF
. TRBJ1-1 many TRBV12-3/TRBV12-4 TGTGCCAGCAGTTTAGGGGTCCCTAACACTGAAGCTTTCTTT CASSLGVPNTEAFF
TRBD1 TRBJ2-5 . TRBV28 TGTGCCAGCAGTCGACAGGGAATTTGGGAGACCCAGTACTTC CASSRQGIWETQYF
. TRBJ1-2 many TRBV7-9 TGTGCCAGCAGCCCAGGATCCAACGGGGGTGGCTACACCTTC CASSPGSNGGGYTF
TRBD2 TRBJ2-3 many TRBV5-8 TGTGCCAGCACTCGGACTAGCGGTTATAGCACAGATACGCAGTATTTT CASTRTSGYSTDTQYF
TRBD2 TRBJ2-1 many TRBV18 TGTGCCAGCACGTACAGCGGGAGTTCTTACAATGAGCAGTTCTTC CASTYSGSSYNEQFF
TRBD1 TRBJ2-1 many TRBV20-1 TGCAGTGCTCCACACCCCGGGACAGGGACTTACAATGAGCAGTTCTTC CSAPHPGTGTYNEQFF
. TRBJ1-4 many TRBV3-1 TGTGCCAGCAGCCACGGGGTTGACGAAAAACTGTTTTTT CASSHGVDEKLFF
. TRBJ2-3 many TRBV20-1 TGCAGTGCAGGACCCGGCACAGATACGCAGTATTTT CSAGPGTDTQYF
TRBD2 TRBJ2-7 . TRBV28 TGTGCCAGCACCAGACTAGCGGGAGATGGCGAGCAGTACTTC CASTRLAGDGEQYF
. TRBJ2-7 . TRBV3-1 TGTGCCAGCAGTTTAGCGTCCTCTTCGGGGTACGAGCAGTACTTC CASSLASSSGYEQYF
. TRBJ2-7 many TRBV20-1 TGCAGTGCTAGAGTGGGACCGTTCGAGCAGTACTTC CSARVGPFEQYF
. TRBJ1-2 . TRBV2 TGTGCCAGCAGGATCATCTATGGCTACACCTTC CASRIIYGYTF
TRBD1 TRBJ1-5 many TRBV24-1 TGTGCCACCGGGACAGGGGACGGTCAGCCCCAGCATTTT CATGTGDGQPQHF
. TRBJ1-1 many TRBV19 TGTGCCAGTAGACCTCAGGTGGGCGGCATGAACACTGAAGCTTTCTTT CASRPQVGGMNTEAFF
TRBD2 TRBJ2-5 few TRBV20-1 TGCAGTGCTAGAGTTTGGACTAGCATTTCAGAGACCCAGTACTTC CSARVWTSISETQYF
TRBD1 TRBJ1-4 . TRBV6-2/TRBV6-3 TGTGCCAGCAGTTACGGGACAGGGGGCCAGCCTCAAAAACTGTTTTTT CASSYGTGGQPQKLFF
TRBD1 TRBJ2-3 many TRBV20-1 TGCAGTGCTAAGGCTGACAGGGGAGACGTAGATACGCAGTATTTT CSAKADRGDVDTQYF
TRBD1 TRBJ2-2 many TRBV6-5 TGTGCCAGCAGTTACTGGGACAGGGATAGGGAGCTGTTTTTT CASSYWDRDRELFF
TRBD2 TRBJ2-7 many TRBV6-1 TGTGCCAGCAGTTTACGGGGGGGGGGGGTGTCCTACGAGCAGTACTTC CASSLRGGGVSYEQYF